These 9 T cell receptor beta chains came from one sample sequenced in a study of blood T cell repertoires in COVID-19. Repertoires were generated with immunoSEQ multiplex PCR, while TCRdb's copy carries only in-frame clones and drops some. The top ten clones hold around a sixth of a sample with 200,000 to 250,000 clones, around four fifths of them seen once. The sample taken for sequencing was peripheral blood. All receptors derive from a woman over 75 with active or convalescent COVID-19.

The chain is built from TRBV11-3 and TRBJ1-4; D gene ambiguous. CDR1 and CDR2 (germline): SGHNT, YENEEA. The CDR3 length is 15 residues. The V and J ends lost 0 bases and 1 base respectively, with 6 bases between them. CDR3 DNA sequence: TGTGCCAGCAGCTTAGAGACAAGAACTAATGAAAAACTGTTTTTT. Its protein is CASSLETRTNEKLFF.

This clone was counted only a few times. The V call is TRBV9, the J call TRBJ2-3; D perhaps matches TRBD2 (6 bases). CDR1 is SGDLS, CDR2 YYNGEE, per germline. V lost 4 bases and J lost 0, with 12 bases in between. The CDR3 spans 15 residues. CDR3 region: CASSLAGTSTDTQYF. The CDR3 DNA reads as TGTGCCAGCAGCCTCGCCGGGACTAGCACAGATACGCAGTATTTT.

The CDR3 DNA reads as TGTGCCAGCAGCTTAGCGGGACAGCAGAACACTGAAGCTTTCTTT. This encodes CASSLAGQQNTEAFF. The chain carries TRBV7-9 and TRBJ1-1; TRBD1 matches 7 bases. The CDR3 is 15 residues long. The trim removed 0 bases at V and 1 base at J, leaving 2 bases unmatched. CDR1 is SEHNR and CDR2 is FQNEAQ in the germline V gene (reference sequence).

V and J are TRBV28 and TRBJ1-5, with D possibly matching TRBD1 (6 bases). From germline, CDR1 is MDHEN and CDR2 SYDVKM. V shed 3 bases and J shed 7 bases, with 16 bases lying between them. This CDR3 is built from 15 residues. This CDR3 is CASSFTDRRNQPQHF. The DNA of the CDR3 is TGTGCCAGCAGTTTTACGGACAGACGAAACCAGCCCCAGCATTTT.

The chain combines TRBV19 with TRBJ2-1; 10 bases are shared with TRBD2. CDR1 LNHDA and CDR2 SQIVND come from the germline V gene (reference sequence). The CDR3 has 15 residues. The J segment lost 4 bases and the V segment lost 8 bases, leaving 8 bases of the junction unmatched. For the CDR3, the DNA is TGTGCCAGTTTCGCTAGCGGGGGCACATACAATGAGCAGTTCTTC. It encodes CASFASGGTYNEQFF.

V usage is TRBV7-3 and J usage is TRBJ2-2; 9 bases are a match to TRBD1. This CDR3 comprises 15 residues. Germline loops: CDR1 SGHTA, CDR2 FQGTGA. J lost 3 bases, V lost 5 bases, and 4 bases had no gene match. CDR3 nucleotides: TGTGCCAGCAGCCCGACAGGGGGAGACACCGGGGAGCTGTTTTTT. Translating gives CASSPTGGDTGELFF.

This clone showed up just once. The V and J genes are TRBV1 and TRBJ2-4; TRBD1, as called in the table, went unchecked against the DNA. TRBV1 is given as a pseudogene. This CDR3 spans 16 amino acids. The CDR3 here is CTSSQENSNRALPQYF. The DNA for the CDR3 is TGCACCAGCAGCCAAGAAAATTCTAACAGGGCTTTACCTCAGTACTTC.

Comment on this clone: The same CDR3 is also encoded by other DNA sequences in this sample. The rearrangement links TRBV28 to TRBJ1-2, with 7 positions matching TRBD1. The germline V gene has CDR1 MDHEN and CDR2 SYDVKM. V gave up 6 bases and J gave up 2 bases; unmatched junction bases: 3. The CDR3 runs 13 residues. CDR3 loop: CASSSTGNYGYTF. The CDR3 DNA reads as TGTGCCAGCAGCTCGACAGGGAACTATGGCTACACCTTC.

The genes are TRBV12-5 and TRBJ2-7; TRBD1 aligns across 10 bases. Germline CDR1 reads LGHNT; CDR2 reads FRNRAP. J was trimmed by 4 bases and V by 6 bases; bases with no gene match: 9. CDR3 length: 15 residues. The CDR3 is CASGSGQGDWYEQYF. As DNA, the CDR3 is TGTGCTAGTGGCTCAGGACAGGGGGATTGGTACGAGCAGTACTTC.